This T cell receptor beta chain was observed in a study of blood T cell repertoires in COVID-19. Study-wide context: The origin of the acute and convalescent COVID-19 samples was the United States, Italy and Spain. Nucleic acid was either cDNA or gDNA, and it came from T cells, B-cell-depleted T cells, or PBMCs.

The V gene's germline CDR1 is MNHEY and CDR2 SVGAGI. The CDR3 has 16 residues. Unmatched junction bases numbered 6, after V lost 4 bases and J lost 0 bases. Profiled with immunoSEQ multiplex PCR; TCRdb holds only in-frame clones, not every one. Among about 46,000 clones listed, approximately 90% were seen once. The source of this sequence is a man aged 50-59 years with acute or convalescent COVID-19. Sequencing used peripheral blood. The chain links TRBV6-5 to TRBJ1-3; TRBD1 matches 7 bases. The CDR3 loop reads CASSFTGALSGNTIYF. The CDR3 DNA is TGTGCCAGCAGTTTCACAGGGGCGCTCTCTGGAAACACCATATATTTT.